The sequence of this T cell receptor (beta chain) was determined in a study of PD-L1 blockade in urothelial cancer. The overall study: Atezolizumab (1,200 mg intravenously every 3 weeks) began in the mid-2010s for patients. Researchers found blood samples held a median of around 140,000 T cells.

This clone was seen once. Its antigen remains unknown. The investigators introduced synthetic TCR analog templates into each PCR as spikes. Repertoires were generated with immunoSEQ multiplex PCR, while TCRdb's copy carries only in-frame clones and drops some. This sample yields approximately 100,000 clones, of which under 85% are seen a single time; 2.4% belongs to the top ten. The study's findings and limits: Stronger expansion of tumor-associated clones in blood at 3 weeks distinguished durable-benefit patients.

The CDR3 is 15 residues long. Trimming shortened V by 0 bases and J by 9 bases, and 17 bases separated the two germline ends. Germline lookup yields CDR1 MNHNS and CDR2 SASEGT. The chain links TRBV6-1 to TRBJ2-5, with TRBD2 as a possible D gene (6 bases). The input for sequencing was PBMCs, taken around atezolizumab (anti-PD-L1) treatment. The sequence derives from a man aged 50 to 59 with urothelial cancer. CDR3 sequence: CASSEAWPLAEAQYF. As DNA, the CDR3 is TGTGCCAGCAGTGAAGCGTGGCCCTTAGCGGAGGCCCAGTACTTC.